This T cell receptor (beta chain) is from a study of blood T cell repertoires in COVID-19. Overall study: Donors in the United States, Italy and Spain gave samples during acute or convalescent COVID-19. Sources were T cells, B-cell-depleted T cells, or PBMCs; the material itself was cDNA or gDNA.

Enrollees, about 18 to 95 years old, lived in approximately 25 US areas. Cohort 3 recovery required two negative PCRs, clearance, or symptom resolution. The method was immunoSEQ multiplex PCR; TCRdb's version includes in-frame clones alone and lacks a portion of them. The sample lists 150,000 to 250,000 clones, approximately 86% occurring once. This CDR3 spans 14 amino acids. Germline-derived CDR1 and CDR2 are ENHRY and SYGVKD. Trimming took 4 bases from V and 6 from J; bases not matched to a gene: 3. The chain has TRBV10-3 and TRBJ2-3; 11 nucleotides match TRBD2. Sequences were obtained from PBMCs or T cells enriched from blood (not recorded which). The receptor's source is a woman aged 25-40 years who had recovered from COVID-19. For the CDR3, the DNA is TGTGCCATCAGTGTAACTAGCGGGAGCGATACGCAGTATTTT. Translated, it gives CAISVTSGSDTQYF.